The 8 T cell receptor beta chains below were found in one sample sequenced in a study of shared clonotypes between healthy human individuals (dated by TCRdb to the early 2020s). Libraries were built with the immunoSEQ multiplex PCR assay. Sourced from immuneACCESS, this table was stored by TCRdb with only in-frame sequences that have V and J called. A share of the clones is absent; for the studies checked, an unresolved V gene accounts for under half, and the remainder has no known explanation. The sample yields about 1 million clones; about 76% were counted once. Approximately 1.3% of the sample goes to the ten largest clones. The sequencing sample was made of memory CD4+ T cells sorted from blood. The cell subset or site label for this specimen denotes: CD45RA-negative fraction. These receptors all come from a man between 18 and 29 years old in good health.

This clone was recorded only once. The chain has TRBV6-5 and TRBJ2-7; the match to TRBD1 covers 9 bases. Germline CDR1 reads MNHEY; CDR2 reads SVGAGI. The CDR3 runs to 16 residues. The V gene end was trimmed by 2 bases and the J gene end by 2 bases; junction bases not matched to a gene: 7. The DNA of the CDR3 is TGTGCCAGCAGTTACGGGCGGGGACAGGGACCCTACGAGCAGTACTTC. Amino acids: CASSYGRGQGPYEQYF.

The chain recombines TRBV2 with TRBJ1-2; D is uncertain. Between the trimmed V and J ends, which lost 7 bases and 8 bases, there was a span of 14 bases. Per the germline V gene, CDR1 is SNHLY and CDR2 is FYNNEI. The CDR3 totals 12 residues. CDR3 sequence: CASKREGEGYTF. DNA for the CDR3: TGTGCCAGCAAAAGGGAGGGTGAAGGCTACACCTTC. Variable domain in full (rest from reference TRBV2 and TRBJ1-2): EPEVTQTPSHQVTQMGQEVILRCVPISNHLYFYWYRQILGQKVEFLVSFYNNEISEKSEIFDDQFSVERPDGSNFTLKIRSTKLEDSAMYFCASKREGEGYTFGSGTRLTVV.

V gene TRBV19 combines with J gene TRBJ2-1; TRBD2 aligns across 9 bases. This CDR3 region has 15 residues. V was pared by 3 bases and J by 3 bases, with 3 bases of the junction left unmatched. Per germline, CDR1 LNHDA and CDR2 SQIVND (reference sequence). The CDR3 DNA reads TGTGCCAGTAGTATTCGGCGGGAGGGCTACAATGAGCAGTTCTTC. Translation: CASSIRREGYNEQFF.

The chain joins TRBV6-5 to TRBJ1-2, with 8 bases that match TRBD1. CDR1 is MNHEY and CDR2 is SVGAGI in the germline V gene. This CDR3 contains 12 residues. V was clipped by 5 bases and J by 6 bases; unmatched bases: 2. CDR3 DNA sequence: TGTGCCAGCAGTCCACAGGGGGATGGCTACACCTTC. Translation: CASSPQGDGYTF.

In this sample, this clone turned up once. V gene TRBV10-3 combines with J gene TRBJ2-1; 12 bases fit TRBD2. The length of the CDR3 is 14 residues. Germline lookup yields CDR1 ENHRY and CDR2 SYGVKD. The V gene end was trimmed by 4 bases and the J gene end by 7 bases; junction bases not matched to a gene: 2. CDR3 nucleotides: TGTGCCATCAGTGGGACTAGCGGGATTAATGAGCAGTTCTTC. It is translated as CAISGTSGINEQFF.

The chain carries TRBV19 and TRBJ2-1, with TRBD1 matching 8 bases. The CDR3 runs to 15 residues. The germline gives CDR1 LNHDA, CDR2 SQIVND (reference sequence). V lost 5 bases to trimming and J lost 8 bases; unmatched junction nucleotides: 11. The CDR3 DNA reads TGTGCCAGTAGTTCAGAGGACAGGGCCCACGATGAGCAGTTCTTC. The encoded protein is CASSSEDRAHDEQFF.

V usage is TRBV5-1 and J usage is TRBJ2-2; D not resolved. Trimming shortened V by 3 bases and J by 3 bases, and 6 bases separated the two germline ends. The V gene's germline CDR1 is SGHRS and CDR2 YFSETQ. The CDR3 loop spans 13 amino acids. The CDR3 sequence is CASSSGDTGELFF. The CDR3 coding sequence is TGCGCCAGCAGCTCAGGAGACACCGGGGAGCTGTTTTTT. Using reference TRBV5-1 and TRBJ2-2 for the parts outside the CDR3, the full variable domain is KAGVTQTPRYLIKTRGQQVTLSCSPISGHRSVSWYQQTPGQGLQFLFEYFSETQRNKGNFPGRFSGRQFSNSRSEMNVSTLELGDSALYLCASSSGDTGELFFGEGSRLTVL.

The V gene is TRBV21-1, the J gene TRBJ2-5. TRBV21-1 is termed a pseudogene. This CDR3 is 17 amino acids long. The DNA for the CDR3 is TGTGCCAGCAGCGGGCCGAGCAGGGAGTCATTATGGGGGACCCAGTACTTC. Its protein product is CASSGPSRESLWGTQYF.